The 10 T cell receptor beta chains reported below all come from one sample, sequenced in a study of a mutant IDH1 vaccine in newly diagnosed glioma. Their cognate antigens are unknown. Stated time point: week 11, during vaccination. Doses of 300 ug of mutant IDH1 20-mer peptide were given with topical imiquimod. Sequencing used immunoSEQ multiplex PCR; TCRdb keeps in-frame clones, though not all of them. The data hold some 40,000 clones, with 80% observed a single time. Sequences were derived from peripheral blood mononuclear cells (PBMCs), sampled from a glioma patient whose treatment included an IDH1 peptide vaccine. The origin of the receptors is a woman in her twenties or thirties with glioma. Some clones in this sample may be carry-over from other donors' samples.

This clone was seen more than once but under ten times. V usage is TRBV29-1 and J usage is TRBJ1-1; a possible D gene is TRBD1 (5 bases). Trimming took off 3 bases at V and 0 bases at J, with 14 bases between the two ends. The CDR3 length is 15 residues. From germline, CDR1 is SQVTM and CDR2 ANQGSEA. The CDR3 region is CSVDIRVDMNTEAFF. The DNA of the CDR3 is TGCAGCGTTGATATCAGGGTTGACATGAACACTGAAGCTTTCTTT.

V usage is TRBV11-2 and J usage is TRBJ1-2; D remains ambiguous. CDR3 length equals 13 residues. V was pared by 0 bases and J by 8 bases, with 10 bases between. CDR1 is SGHAT, CDR2 FQNNGV, per germline. The CDR3 sequence is CASSLDGLEGYTF. DNA of the CDR3: TGTGCCAGCAGCTTAGATGGCCTAGAGGGCTACACCTTC.

This chain connects TRBV5-8 to TRBJ2-2; D remains ambiguous. The germline V gene has CDR1 SGHTS and CDR2 YDEGEE. This CDR3 region has 14 residues. Trimming removed 7 bases at V and 5 bases at J, with 15 bases between. CDR3 in amino acids: CASREPVGTGELFF. CDR3 coding DNA: TGTGCCAGCCGTGAGCCCGTCGGAACCGGGGAGCTGTTTTTT.

The rearrangement links TRBV28 to TRBJ1-1; possible D gene TRBD1, 6 bases. Germline CDR1 is MDHEN and CDR2 is SYDVKM. V was pared by 7 bases and J by 0 bases, with 21 bases between. The CDR3 is made up of 17 amino acids. CDR3 region: CASITDRPHSMNTEAFF. CDR3 DNA sequence: TGTGCCAGCATCACGGACAGACCCCACTCCATGAACACTGAAGCTTTCTTT.

This chain joins TRBV11-2 and TRBJ2-3; 8 bases fit TRBD1. The junction had 4 bases not matched to a gene; V was cut back by 3 bases and J by 2 bases. CDR1 is SGHAT, CDR2 FQNNGV, per germline. The CDR3 is 15 amino acids. In DNA, the CDR3 is TGTGCCAGCAGCTTCCGGGACAGGACCACAGATACGCAGTATTTT. It translates to CASSFRDRTTDTQYF.

This chain uses TRBV2 with TRBJ2-7; D is ambiguous. Trimming took off 4 bases at V and 0 bases at J, with 1 base between the two ends. CDR1 SNHLY and CDR2 FYNNEI come from the germline V gene. The CDR3 extends over 11 amino acids. The CDR3 protein is CASSGSYEQYF. The CDR3 bases are TGTGCCAGCAGTGGCTCCTACGAGCAGTACTTC.

The J gene is TRBJ1-5, the V gene TRBV18; D unclear. This CDR3 is 16 amino acids long. Deletions cut 1 base from V and 4 bases from J, with 14 bases between. Germline V gives CDR1 KGHSH, CDR2 LQKENI. The CDR3 here is CASSPRGVSRNQPQHF. CDR3 nucleotide sequence: TGTGCCAGCTCACCACGGGGAGTGAGTAGAAATCAGCCCCAGCATTTT. The complete variable domain, with remaining parts taken from reference TRBV18 and TRBJ1-5, reads NAGVMQNPRHLVRRRGQEARLRCSPMKGHSHVYWYRQLPEEGLKFMVYLQKENIIDESGMPKERFSAEFPKEGPSILRIQQVVRGDSAAYFCASSPRGVSRNQPQHFGDGTRLSIL.

CDR3 nucleotide sequence: TGTGCCAGCAGCTTAGCGTCGGGTAGGACAGGGTGGAATGAAAAACTGTTTTTT. Protein: CASSLASGRTGWNEKLFF. The rearrangement joins TRBV7-8 to TRBJ1-4; 8 nucleotides align to TRBD1. The CDR3 contains 18 residues. The germline gives CDR1 SGHVS, CDR2 FQNEAQ. The V segment lost 0 bases and the J segment 5 bases; nucleotides outside the gene matches: 11.

The chain carries TRBV15 and TRBJ2-2; D might be TRBD1 (5 bases). Germline V CDR1 and CDR2: LNHNV, YYDKDF (reference sequence). Trimming cost V 5 bases and J 8 bases, with 24 bases left between them. This CDR3 spans 17 amino acids. The CDR3 protein is CATSRNQGLRSRGELFF. The CDR3 nucleotides read TGTGCCACCAGCCGAAACCAGGGCCTCCGATCAAGGGGGGAGCTGTTTTTT.

The V call is TRBV6-5, the J call TRBJ2-5, with 9 bases lining up with TRBD2. Germline trimming cut 5 bases from V and 2 bases from J; bases unmatched to any gene: 3. Germline V lookup: CDR1 MNHEY, CDR2 SVGAGI. The CDR3 runs to 14 residues. The CDR3 region has the DNA TGTGCCAGCAGTAGTACTAGCGGGCAAGAGACCCAGTACTTC. This encodes CASSSTSGQETQYF.